The entry that follows covers one T cell receptor beta chain sequence. Its antigen is unknown. This entry comes from a study of post-analysis software for immune sequencing data. Findings of the study overall: The study found significantly lower normalized Chao1 diversity in multiple sclerosis patients than in controls. Five TRBV segments, including TRBV5-6, TRBV5-1 and TRBV20-1, were more frequent in patients than controls.

After removal of 3 bases from V and 0 bases from J, the junction contained 2 bases not matched to a gene. The germline V gene has CDR1 LNHNV and CDR2 YYDKDF (reference sequence). The CDR3 sequence is 14 residues long. TCR beta libraries were prepared from cDNA with unique molecular identifiers. TCRdb fed the PCR reads into MiXCR, producing one record per CDR3 protein. Among over 150,000 distinct CDR3 sequences listed, around 36% were seen once. This clonotype was sampled from a girl between 10 and 17 years old with multiple sclerosis. The genes are TRBV15 and TRBJ2-7; TRBD1 agrees at 7 bases. The sequencing used blood, collected after autologous hematopoietic stem cell transplantation. The CDR3 protein is CATSRAGGSYEQYF. The CDR3 nucleotides are TGTGCCACCAGCAGGGCAGGGGGCTCCTACGAGCAGTACTTC.